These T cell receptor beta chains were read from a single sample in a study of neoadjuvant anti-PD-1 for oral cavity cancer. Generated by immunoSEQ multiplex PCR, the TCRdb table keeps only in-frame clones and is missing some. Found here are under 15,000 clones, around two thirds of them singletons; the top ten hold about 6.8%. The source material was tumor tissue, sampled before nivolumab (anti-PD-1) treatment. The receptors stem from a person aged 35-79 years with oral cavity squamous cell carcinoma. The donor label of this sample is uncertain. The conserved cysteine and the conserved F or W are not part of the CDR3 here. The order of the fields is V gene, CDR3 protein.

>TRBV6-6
ASSHGTSLETQY
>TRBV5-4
ASSLRTFGANVLT
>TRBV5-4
ASSPDRTSEKLF
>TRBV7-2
ASRHPGQGSEQY
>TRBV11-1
ASSTGQGARGGTEAF
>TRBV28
ASIPRGSYGYT
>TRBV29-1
SASALGGFNEQF
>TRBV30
AWSVKGGRSYEQY
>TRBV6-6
ATKDRGGYEQY
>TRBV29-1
SARTGLSTDTQY
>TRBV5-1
ASSPTPGGSYNEQF
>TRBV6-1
ASGGLDNSPLH
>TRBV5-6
ASSLASGSEQY
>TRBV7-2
ASSLMTSGVTAYNEQF
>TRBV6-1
ASSPLPNTEAF
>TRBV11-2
ASSLSTRKWRNGYT
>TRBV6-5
ASRGTGVGTEAF
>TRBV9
ASSNGGFDSPLH
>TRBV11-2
ASGRDRPQH
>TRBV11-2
ASSRDPTYEQY
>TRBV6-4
ASSVRTGDTEAF
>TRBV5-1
ASSFAGGRADTQY
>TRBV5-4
ASSLAGVQETQY
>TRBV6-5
ASRAPTGLETQY
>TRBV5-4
ASSLEGATNEKLF
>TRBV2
ASSEGVLGSSYNEQF
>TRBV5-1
ASSPVVAGAEQF
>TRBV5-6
ASSPPGRAETQY
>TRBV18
ASSPGNQPQH
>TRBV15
ATSRVPSANEQF